This T cell receptor (beta chain) emerged from a study of T cells in Graves' hyperthyroidism and ophthalmopathy (dated by TCRdb to the late 2010s). Study-wide context: Peripheral blood was sampled at the time of initial diagnosis, prior to any treatment. To identify TCR V-J signatures that set the groups apart, the researchers used a discovery cohort of about a hundred patients, made up of 40 to 45 with Graves' ophthalmopathy and some 56 with stable Graves' hyperthyroidism. Prospective prediction of ophthalmopathy was tested in an independent validation cohort consisting of some 19 hyperthyroidism patients and around 16 patients who later progressed to ophthalmopathy. For training and testing, the 100 or so patients in the discovery cohort were randomly divided in a 7:3 ratio. In addition, the study compared T-cell repertoires in thyroid tissue and in blood from about six Graves' hyperthyroidism patients. After blood sampling, hyperthyroidism patients were treated with methimazole at a starting dose of 30 mg daily, and ophthalmopathy patients were treated with high-dose intravenous methylprednisolone. The paper describes TCR Vbeta CDR3 sequencing of fewer than 150 peripheral blood samples, made up of roughly 40 ophthalmopathy patients, some 80 hyperthyroidism patients and 17 progressor patients.

The CDR3, from cysteine to phenylalanine, totals 13 residues. The read is trimmed to its CDR3 DNA, 39 bases read in frame from base 1. CDR1 and CDR2 were assigned from the germline V gene as SGHDT and YYEEEE. Trimming at the junction amounts to 4 bases on V and 10 bases on J, and the germline ends lie 15 bases apart. Ophthalmopathy patients had moderately to severely active disease, Clinical Activity Score of at least 3, NOSPECS grade of at least 4, and duration under 3 months. The study excluded patients with uncontrolled infections, other autoimmune diseases, pregnancy or lactation. Clinical symptoms, serum thyroxine and TRAb, thyroid ultrasound, and orbital computed tomography formed the basis for the diagnoses. Ficoll-Paque density gradient centrifugation was used to isolate PBMCs from about 9.4 ml of fresh peripheral blood. Total RNA was extracted with Trizol reagent, and quality was checked on an Agilent 2100 Bioanalyzer.

The TCR beta CDR3 regions were amplified from the RNA transcripts. The first round of RT-PCR for the TCR CDR3 was performed with the HTBI primer set and the Qiagen OneStep RT-PCR kit. A second multiplex PCR round built the libraries, followed by size selection and purification. Sequencing of the libraries was done on an Illumina HiSeq2000 using paired-end 100 bp reads. On the authors' methods: SOAPnuke was used to process the raw data, with reads discarded if the reads contained adapters or uncalled bases, had a mean Phred below 15, or lacked an exact constant-primer or identifier match. High-quality paired reads were merged with COPE v1.2.5, and unique nucleotide sequences were defined as clonotypes. Clonotypes were aligned to IMGT TRBV, TRBD and TRBJ reference segments using MiTCR v1.1. Analysis was restricted to V-J combinations with a frequency above 0.0001, which covered about 99% of repertoires. The TCS score was defined as F50 (clonal expansion) divided by E x V (chaos), with BLOSUM62-based TCRdist calculated between CDR3 peptides within each V-J. Welch's t-statistics and random forest reduced 500 to 550 V-J features to under 15, which were used in a naive Bayes classifier (R e1071). TCRdb reprocessed the public reads (quality trimming at Q25 with fastp, clone calling with MiXCR) and kept in-frame beta chains. Here each entry gathers all rows of one CDR3 protein and keeps the most common genes and DNA. Here the V and J calls rest on TCRdb's processing, not on the authors' analysis. The sample table lists 500,000 to 550,000 distinct CDR3 sequences, nearly 20% of them with a count of one. Clones ranked in the top ten supply over 45% of the sample.

Notes on this clonotype: The antigen it binds to is not known. One base away there is no much larger clone; base qualities are not given.

The study at large found these results: In validation, the model predicted progression to ophthalmopathy a median of approximately 6.6 months before onset, with roughly 70% sensitivity and about 72% specificity. Blood samples also contained most of the expanded thyroid clonotypes (frequency above 0.001), which suggests that blood repertoires may reflect thyroid immune responses. No statistical method was used to set the sample size in advance, and investigators knew the group allocation. In cross-validation, a model built on a 13 V-J signature told ophthalmopathy apart from stable hyperthyroidism with under 90% sensitivity and approximately 81% specificity, and in testing the same model reached 80%/75%.

The sequence joins TRBV5-6 to TRBJ2-1; TRBD2 is perhaps the D gene, given 5 matching bases. The clonotype originates from a man aged 35 to 55 with Graves' ophthalmopathy. Sequences were obtained from blood. The bases read TGTGCCAGCAGCCAAGATGCGGGTTGGGAGCAGTTCTTC. Translation gives CASSQDAGWEQFF.